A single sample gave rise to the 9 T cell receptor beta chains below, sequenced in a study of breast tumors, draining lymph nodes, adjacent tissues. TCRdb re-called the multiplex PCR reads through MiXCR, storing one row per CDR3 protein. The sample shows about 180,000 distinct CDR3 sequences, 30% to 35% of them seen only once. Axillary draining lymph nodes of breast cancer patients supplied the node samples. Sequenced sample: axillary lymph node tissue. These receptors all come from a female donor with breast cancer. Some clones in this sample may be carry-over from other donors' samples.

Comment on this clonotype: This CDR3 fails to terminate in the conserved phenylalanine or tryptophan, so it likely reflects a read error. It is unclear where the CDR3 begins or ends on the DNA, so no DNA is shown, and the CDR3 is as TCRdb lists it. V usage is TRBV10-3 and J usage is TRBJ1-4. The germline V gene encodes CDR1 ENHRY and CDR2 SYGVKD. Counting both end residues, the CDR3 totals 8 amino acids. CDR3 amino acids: CAIGIGGE.

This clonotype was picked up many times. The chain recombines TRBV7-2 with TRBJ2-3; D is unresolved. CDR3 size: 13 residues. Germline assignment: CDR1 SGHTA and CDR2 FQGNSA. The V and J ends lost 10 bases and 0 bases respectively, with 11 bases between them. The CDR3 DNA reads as TGTGCCACGGGTTCCGCTAGCACAGATACGCAGTATTTT. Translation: CATGSASTDTQYF.

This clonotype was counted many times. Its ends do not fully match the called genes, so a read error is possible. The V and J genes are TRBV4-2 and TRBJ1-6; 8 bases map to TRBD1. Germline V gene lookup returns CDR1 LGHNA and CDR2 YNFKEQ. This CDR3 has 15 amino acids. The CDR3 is CVSSRETGDGSPLHF. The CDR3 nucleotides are TGTGTCAGCAGCCGGGAGACAGGGGATGGGTCACCCCTCCACTTT.

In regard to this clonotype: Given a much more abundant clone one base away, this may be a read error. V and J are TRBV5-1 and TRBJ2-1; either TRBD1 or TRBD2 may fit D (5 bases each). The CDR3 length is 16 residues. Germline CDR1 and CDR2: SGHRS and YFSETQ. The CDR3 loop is CASSESGTRSYNVQFF. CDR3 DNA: TGCGCCAGCAGCGAATCCGGGACCCGCTCCTACAATGTGCAGTTCTTC.

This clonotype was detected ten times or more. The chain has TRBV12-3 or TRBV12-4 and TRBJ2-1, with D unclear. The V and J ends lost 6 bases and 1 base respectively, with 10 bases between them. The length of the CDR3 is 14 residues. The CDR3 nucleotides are TGTGCCAGCAGCATTCGTGTATCCTACAATGAGCAGTTCTTC. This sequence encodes CASSIRVSYNEQFF.

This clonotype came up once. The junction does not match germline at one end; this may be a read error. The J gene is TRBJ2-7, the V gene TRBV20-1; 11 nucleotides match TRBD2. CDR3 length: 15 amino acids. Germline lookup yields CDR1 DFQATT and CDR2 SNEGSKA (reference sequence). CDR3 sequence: CSARSSGRQFDEQHF. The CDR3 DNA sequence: TGCAGTGCTAGGTCTAGCGGGAGGCAGTTTGACGAGCAGCACTTC.

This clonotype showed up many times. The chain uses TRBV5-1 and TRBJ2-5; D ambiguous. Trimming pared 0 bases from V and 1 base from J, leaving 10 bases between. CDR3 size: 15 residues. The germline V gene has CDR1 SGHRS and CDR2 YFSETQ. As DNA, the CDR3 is TGCGCCAGCAGCTTGGTGGTCAGACTCCAAGAGACCCAGTACTTC. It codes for CASSLVVRLQETQYF.

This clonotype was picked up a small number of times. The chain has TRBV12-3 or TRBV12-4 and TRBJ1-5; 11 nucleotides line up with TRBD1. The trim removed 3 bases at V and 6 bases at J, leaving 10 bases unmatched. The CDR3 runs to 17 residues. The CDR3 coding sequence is TGTGCCAGCAGTTTCTACGGGGGACAGGGGGACAGTCAGCCCCAGCATTTT. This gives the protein CASSFYGGQGDSQPQHF.

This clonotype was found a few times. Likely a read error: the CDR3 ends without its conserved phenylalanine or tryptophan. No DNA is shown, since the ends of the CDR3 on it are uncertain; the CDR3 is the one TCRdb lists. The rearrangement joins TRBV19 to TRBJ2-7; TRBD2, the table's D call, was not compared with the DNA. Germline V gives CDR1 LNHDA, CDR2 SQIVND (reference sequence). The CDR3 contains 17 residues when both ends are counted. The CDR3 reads CASSMRTSGRNPYEQSL.